This TCR beta chain was found in a study of blood T cell repertoires in COVID-19. Study in general: There were acute and convalescent COVID-19 samples, and they came from the United States, Italy and Spain. T cells, B-cell-depleted T cells, or PBMCs supplied cDNA or gDNA.

Under the authors' procedure: The assay estimated nucleated cells by amplifying reference gene primers. Profiling relied on immunoSEQ multiplex PCR, and the TCRdb table lists in-frame clones only, not all of them. From that table come the V and J calls and clone size; the DNA was used to work out D and trimming. The sample includes about 170,000 clones, 80% to 90% of them seen just once. Trimming removed 4 bases from V and 2 bases from J, with 9 bases in between. The length of the CDR3 is 13 residues. The V gene's germline CDR1 is MNHEY and CDR2 SMNVEV (reference sequence). The sample was peripheral blood. This chain uses TRBV27 with TRBJ2-7; possible D gene TRBD1, 6 bases. The sequence came from a woman aged 45-59 years with acute or convalescent COVID-19. The CDR3 DNA follows: TGTGCCAGCAGTTACAGGGACACCTACGAGCAGTACTTC. It specifies CASSYRDTYEQYF.